This TCR beta chain was identified in a study of vaccination and CD4 T cells after COVID-19. Study-level information: As control conditions, cultures were given either a CEFX pool serving as positive control, an HIV-1 Nef pool, or no peptide at all.

Treatment: roughly 11-day PBMC culture with coronavirus spike peptide pools or control peptides (ViraFEST assay). A remark on this clonotype: Its antigen is still unknown.

The study sequenced cultured CD4+ T cell DNA using the Oncomine TCR Beta short-read assay. TCRdb reprocessed the PCR reads with MiXCR, giving one entry per CDR3 protein. This table holds approximately 15,000 distinct CDR3 sequences, about 53% found once. The sequencing here drew on CD4+ T cells from blood, cultured in vitro, taken before SARS-CoV-2 vaccination. The origin of this receptor is a human donor who had recovered from COVID-19.

The CDR3 is CSARLTGAETEAFF. Here the CDR3 DNA reads TGCAGTGCCCGGTTGACGGGGGCGGAAACTGAAGCTTTCTTT. V usage is TRBV20-1 and J usage is TRBJ1-1; possibly TRBD1 for D (6 bases). Between the trimmed V and J ends, which lost 6 bases and 5 bases, there was a span of 19 bases. This CDR3 has 14 amino acids. Germline CDR1 reads DFQATT; CDR2 reads SNEGSKA (reference sequence).